What follows are 23 T cell receptor beta chains derived from one specimen sequenced in a study of cytomegalovirus exposure and HLA in healthy donors. A multiplex PCR was run with 60 Vbeta primers and 13 Jbeta primers. Sequencing used immunoSEQ multiplex PCR; TCRdb keeps in-frame clones, though not all of them. Of some 130,000 clones listed, 82% are singletons. Sequenced input: PBMCs. These receptors all come from a woman aged 45-65 years in good health and CMV-seropositive.

The V gene is TRBV6-1, the J gene TRBJ2-5; TRBD1 is a possible D gene (6 bases). Trimming took off 7 bases at V and 3 bases at J, with 15 bases between the two ends. CDR3 length equals 14 residues. CDR1 is MNHNS, CDR2 SASEGT, per germline. The CDR3 is CASTFTGLEETQYF. In DNA, the CDR3 is TGTGCCAGCACCTTTACAGGGTTGGAAGAGACCCAGTACTTC.

Worth noting for this clone: The junction departs from the called germline gene at one end, perhaps through a read error. The chain uses TRBV6-6 and TRBJ1-2; the D gene is possibly TRBD1 (6 bases). Germline CDR1 and CDR2: MNHNY and SVGAGI (reference sequence). This CDR3 region has 14 residues. The CDR3 DNA sequence: TGTGCCAGCACTTACCAGGGGCACTCCTATGGCTACACCTTC. Translating gives CASTYQGHSYGYTF.

V usage is TRBV7-2 and J usage is TRBJ2-3; 8 bases match TRBD2. The CDR3 runs to 15 residues. Germline values: CDR1 SGHTA, CDR2 FQGNSA. V dropped 1 base and J dropped 4; count of bases not matched to a gene: 4. In DNA, the CDR3 is TGTGCCAGCAGCTTAGTAGCGGGGCCCTCAGATACGCAGTATTTT. It yields the protein CASSLVAGPSDTQYF.

The rearrangement links TRBV28 to TRBJ2-7; no clear D. The V gene lost 3 bases and the J gene lost 4 bases, with 10 bases spanning the gap. CDR3 size: 13 residues. Germline-derived CDR1 and CDR2 are MDHEN and SYDVKM. The CDR3 sequence: CASSFPPEYEQYF. The CDR3 DNA reads as TGTGCCAGCAGTTTCCCTCCCGAGTACGAGCAGTACTTC.

The rearrangement joins TRBV19 to TRBJ1-2, with 9 bases aligning to TRBD1. Per the germline V gene, CDR1 is LNHDA and CDR2 is SQIVND (reference sequence). The CDR3 spans 14 residues. Trimming at V came to 10 bases and at J to 2 bases, leaving 8 bases not matched to a gene. The CDR3 sequence is CATISGQGNYGYTF. CDR3 nucleotide sequence: TGTGCCACCATTTCTGGACAGGGGAACTATGGCTACACCTTC.

The gene calls are TRBV5-6 and TRBJ1-4; a weak D match, TRBD1 (6 bases). V was trimmed by 4 bases and J by 7 bases, leaving 14 bases between them. Germline values: CDR1 SGHDT, CDR2 YYEEEE. This CDR3 has 14 residues. The CDR3 is CASSLEGVPEKLFF. CDR3 nucleotides: TGTGCCAGCAGCCTGGAGGGGGTCCCTGAAAAACTGTTTTTT.

CDR3 bases: TGTGCCAGCAGCTCCGACAGGGGGGCCTACGAGCAGTACTTC. As protein: CASSSDRGAYEQYF. The chain has TRBV11-3 and TRBJ2-7, with 9 bases that match TRBD1. The CDR3 is 14 amino acids. The V gene's germline CDR1 is SGHNT and CDR2 YENEEA. The J segment lost 2 bases and the V segment lost 4 bases, leaving 3 bases of the junction unmatched.

The V call is TRBV7-8, the J call TRBJ2-1; 10 bases are shared with TRBD1. The length of the CDR3 is 14 residues. Trimming cost V 0 bases and J 7 bases; bases outside gene matches: 0. Per germline, CDR1 SGHVS and CDR2 FQNEAQ. The CDR3 region is CASSLADRGNEQFF. CDR3 DNA: TGTGCCAGCAGCTTAGCGGACAGGGGGAATGAGCAGTTCTTC. The entire variable domain, with the rest obtained from reference TRBV7-8 and TRBJ2-1, is as follows: GAGVSQSPRYKVAKRGQDVALRCDPISGHVSLFWYQQALGQGPEFLTYFQNEAQLDKSGLPSDRFFAERPEGSVSTLKIQRTQQEDSAVYLCASSLADRGNEQFFGPGTRLTVL.

This clone was seen just once. V usage is TRBV7-2 and J usage is TRBJ2-5; D remains ambiguous. Germline V gives CDR1 SGHTA, CDR2 FQGNSA. The CDR3 consists of 13 residues. The V gene lost 8 bases and the J gene lost 1 base, with 11 bases spanning the gap. The CDR3 spells CASSYIAQETQYF. The DNA for the CDR3 is TGTGCCAGCTCCTATATAGCCCAAGAGACCCAGTACTTC.

The chain employs TRBV5-1 and TRBJ2-1, with 9 nucleotides matching TRBD2. Trimming cost V 0 bases and J 9 bases; bases outside gene matches: 7. The CDR3 runs to 15 residues. Germline lookup yields CDR1 SGHRS and CDR2 YFSETQ. This chain's CDR3 is CASSLVLAGSSEQFF. For the CDR3, the DNA is TGCGCCAGCAGCTTGGTTCTAGCGGGGTCTAGTGAGCAGTTCTTC.

V and J are TRBV29-1 and TRBJ1-2, with 7 bases lining up with TRBD1. V dropped 6 bases and J dropped 5; count of bases not matched to a gene: 12. The germline gives CDR1 SQVTM, CDR2 ANQGSEA. The CDR3 length is 14 residues. The CDR3 loop reads CSVPDPGQIYGYTF. Here the CDR3 DNA reads TGCAGCGTCCCTGACCCGGGACAGATTTATGGCTACACCTTC.

The gene calls are TRBV28 and TRBJ1-2; 11 bases are a match to TRBD1. The germline V gene encodes CDR1 MDHEN and CDR2 SYDVKM. CDR3 length: 17 amino acids. V shed 2 bases and J 4 bases; nucleotides not matched to a gene: 9. CDR3 residues: CASSLPGTGGFFYGYTF. The CDR3 DNA is TGTGCCAGCAGTTTACCCGGGACAGGGGGTTTTTTCTATGGCTACACCTTC.

The V gene is TRBV27, the J gene TRBJ1-1, with TRBD1 matching 7 bases. Germline V CDR1 and CDR2: MNHEY, SMNVEV (reference sequence). V shed 8 bases and J 3 bases; nucleotides not matched to a gene: 3. This CDR3 is built from 12 residues. DNA for the CDR3: TGTGCCAGCGGGACAGAATACACTGAAGCTTTCTTT. This codes for CASGTEYTEAFF.

This chain joins TRBV7-3 and TRBJ2-5; the D is unclear. The CDR3 is made up of 13 amino acids. Germline values: CDR1 SGHTA, CDR2 FQGTGA. V dropped 2 bases and J dropped 5 bases, with 9 bases sitting between them. CDR3: CASSLSLQETQYF. CDR3 DNA: TGTGCCAGCAGCTTATCCCTTCAGGAGACCCAGTACTTC.

The chain has TRBV10-1 and TRBJ2-5, with TRBD1 identical over 7 bases. Germline assignment: CDR1 WNHNN and CDR2 SYGVQD (reference sequence). CDR3 length: 13 residues. V lost 8 bases and J lost 4; bases outside the gene matches: 7. CDR3 nucleotides: TGCGCCAGCTCCTCGGACAGGCGAGAGACCCAGTACTTC. As protein: CASSSDRRETQYF.

The chain uses TRBV30 and TRBJ1-1; 9 bases are a match to TRBD1. Germline trimming cut 4 bases from V and 3 bases from J; bases unmatched to any gene: 6. This CDR3 contains 14 residues. Germline V CDR1 and CDR2: GTSNPN, SVGIG (reference sequence). The CDR3 DNA reads as TGTGCCTGGAACCGACAGGGGGTCTACACTGAAGCTTTCTTT. This codes for CAWNRQGVYTEAFF.

This clone was picked up a small number of times. Here the CDR3 reads CASSQDRETEAFF. Here the CDR3 DNA reads TGCGCCAGCAGCCAAGACCGGGAGACTGAAGCTTTCTTT. The chain links TRBV4-3 to TRBJ1-1; no firm D call. The germline CDR1 and CDR2 sequences are LGHNA and YSLEER. This CDR3 has 13 residues. Trimming left V 0 bases short and J 5 bases short, with 7 bases between.

This clone was seen only once. CDR3 nucleotides: TGTGCCAGCAGCTTGCGGGGGCAGCCCCAGCATTTT. This gives the protein CASSLRGQPQHF. This chain uses TRBV5-6 with TRBJ1-5, with D tentatively TRBD1 (5 bases). This CDR3 comprises 12 residues. Trimming removed 1 base from V and 7 bases from J, with 6 bases in between. Germline assignment: CDR1 SGHDT and CDR2 YYEEEE.

The chain couples TRBV6-1 to TRBJ2-1, with D hard to call. The CDR3 is 10 residues long. V gave up 5 bases and J gave up 8 bases, with 4 bases separating them. Germline lookup yields CDR1 MNHNS and CDR2 SASEGT. CDR3 DNA sequence: TGTGCCAGCAGTTTATATGAGCAGTTCTTC. It yields the protein CASSLYEQFF.

The rearrangement joins TRBV5-4 to TRBJ1-6, with 9 nucleotides matching TRBD1. V dropped 3 bases and J dropped 6; count of bases not matched to a gene: 4. This CDR3 is built from 15 residues. Germline assignment: CDR1 SGHNT and CDR2 YYREEE (reference sequence). CDR3 loop: CASSSLTGGNSPLHF. As DNA, the CDR3 is TGTGCCAGCAGCTCCTTGACAGGGGGTAATTCACCCCTCCACTTT.

The rearrangement links TRBV29-1 to TRBJ2-1; D gene uncertain. The CDR3 consists of 13 residues. V was shortened by 4 bases and J by 2 bases, with 9 bases between the two germline ends. CDR1 is SQVTM, CDR2 ANQGSEA, per germline. CDR3 region: CSVAPDTYNEQFF. For the CDR3, the DNA is TGCAGCGTTGCCCCAGACACCTACAATGAGCAGTTCTTC.

A note on this clone: The identical CDR3 is also encoded by other nucleotide sequences in the sample. The rearrangement links TRBV9 to TRBJ1-1; D might be TRBD1 (5 bases). CDR1 is SGDLS, CDR2 YYNGEE, per germline. V lost 0 bases and J 3 bases, leaving 6 bases between the germline ends. The CDR3 has 13 amino acids. In DNA, the CDR3 is TGTGCCAGCAGCGTAGGGGGGGACACTGAAGCTTTCTTT. Its translation: CASSVGGDTEAFF.

The chain couples TRBV5-6 to TRBJ1-1; 8 bases match TRBD1. Germline-derived CDR1 and CDR2 are SGHDT and YYEEEE. The CDR3 totals 16 residues. V was clipped by 0 bases and J by 3 bases; unmatched bases: 7. CDR3 region: CASSLVQGVAYTEAFF. The CDR3 coding sequence is TGTGCCAGCAGCTTGGTACAGGGGGTCGCTTACACTGAAGCTTTCTTT.